The entry below describes one T cell receptor beta chain. Its target is not known. The data were obtained in a study of long-term antiretroviral therapy in people with HIV. Study findings and constraints: Every time point showed a repertoire led by clones expanded before ART. Diversity went up after ART and still fell short of transplant donor controls. HIV repertoires spanned tighter CDR3 length ranges than controls did.

The CDR3 contains 13 residues. Trimming left V 3 bases short and J 4 bases short, with 9 bases between. Germline CDR1 is ENHRY and CDR2 is SYGVKD. Version v3.0 of the immunoSEQ assay was performed at survey level. Profiled with immunoSEQ multiplex PCR; TCRdb holds only in-frame clones, not every one. In the table there are approximately 33,000 clones, 80% to 90% of which are singletons. The sequencing here drew on unsorted PBMCs, taken 0.4 years before starting antiretroviral therapy. The gene calls are TRBV10-3 and TRBJ1-1; D is perhaps TRBD1 (6 bases). The sequence was obtained from a man between 18 and 29 years old with HIV. CDR3 amino acids: CAISDDRTTEAFF. The CDR3 DNA reads TGTGCCATCAGTGACGACAGGACCACTGAAGCTTTCTTT.